This T cell receptor (beta chain) is drawn from a study of monozygotic twins with inflammatory bowel disease. Germline V gene sequence: CDR1 SGDLS, CDR2 YYNGEE. The CDR3 is made up of 14 amino acids. As to this clonotype: What it recognizes is unknown.

It was approximately 4,000 ng of total RNA that each TCR library used. Reprocessing the 5' RACE reads, TCRdb reports a single entry for every CDR3 protein and omits DNA. The sample table sets out 300,000 to 350,000 distinct CDR3 sequences. General study results and limits: IBD patients share fewer clonotypes with other people than healthy twins do, especially with disease activity. The authors could not tell different T cell subtypes apart.

The sequenced sample was blood. The V gene is TRBV9, the J gene TRBJ2-4; the TRBD1 assignment by TCRdb is unverifiable without DNA. This TCR was recovered from a human donor with ulcerative colitis or Crohn's disease, or a healthy co-twin of an affected twin (not recorded which). CDR3 amino acids: CASSIGGGENIQYF. Full variable domain (missing parts from reference TRBV9 and TRBJ2-4): DSGVTQTPKHLITATGQRVTLRCSPRSGDLSVYWYQQSLDQGLQFLIQYYNGEERAKGNILERFSAQQFPDLHSELNLSSLELGDSALYFCASSIGGGENIQYFGAGTRLSVL.